Listed below are T cell receptor beta chains from one sample, sequenced in a study of blood T cell repertoires in COVID-19. Using immunoSEQ multiplex PCR, the repertoire was profiled, and TCRdb retains in-frame clones only, with some absent. The sample carries roughly 340,000 clones, 88% recorded once. The source material was peripheral blood. The source is a woman in her seventies with COVID-19, enrolled during active disease. The CDR3 runs from the conserved cysteine through the conserved F or W. The D gene is left open where the match is weak. Clone size is stated in some rows and not others, as once, few, many or a class when expanded.

few,TRBJ1-2,.,TRBV19,CASSRSTQGVGYTF,TGTGCCAGTAGTCGCTCCACACAGGGTGTTGGCTACACCTTC
.,TRBJ1-3,TRBD1,TRBV5-1,CASSFGQDGNTIYF,TGCGCCAGCAGCTTTGGACAGGATGGAAACACCATATATTTT
.,TRBJ2-3,TRBD2,TRBV7-2,CASSLKRGTGGNTDTQYF,TGTGCCAGCAGCTTAAAACGAGGAACGGGGGGGAACACAGATACGCAGTATTTT
.,TRBJ1-2,TRBD1,TRBV28,CASSSSGGANYGYTF,TGTGCCAGCAGTTCCTCAGGGGGAGCTAACTATGGCTACACCTTC
once,TRBJ1-1,.,TRBV5-1,CASNAGGTEAFF,TGCGCCAGCAACGCGGGGGGCACTGAAGCTTTCTTT
.,TRBJ1-4,.,TRBV4-3,CASSQERGFRSEKLFF,TGCGCCAGCAGCCAAGAAAGGGGGTTCCGTAGTGAAAAACTGTTTTTT
.,TRBJ2-5,TRBD1,TRBV24-1,CATSEGTQGAETQYF,TGTGCCACCAGCGAAGGGACACAGGGGGCTGAGACCCAGTACTTC
once,TRBJ1-1,.,TRBV5-5,CASSFQPGVTEAFF,TGTGCCAGCAGCTTCCAACCAGGGGTCACTGAAGCTTTCTTT
.,TRBJ2-2,.,TRBV29-1,CSAIGIANTGELFF,TGCAGCGCCATCGGGATTGCGAACACCGGGGAGCTGTTTTTT
.,TRBJ2-7,TRBD1,TRBV10-3,CAITGGASYEQYF,TGTGCCATAACAGGGGGCGCCTCCTACGAGCAGTACTTC
.,TRBJ1-2,TRBD1,TRBV7-9,CASSLGQGAVGGYTF,TGTGCCAGCAGCTTAGGTCAGGGGGCAGTCGGTGGCTACACCTTC
few,TRBJ1-1,TRBD1,TRBV19,CASSPARGLDTEAFF,TGTGCCAGTAGTCCCGCCAGGGGGCTGGACACTGAAGCTTTCTTT
.,TRBJ2-1,TRBD2,TRBV30,CAWSYSGGFAEQFF,TGTGCCTGGAGCTATAGCGGGGGGTTTGCTGAGCAGTTCTTC
.,TRBJ1-2,.,TRBV5-1,CASSLLEQGGTSGYTF,TGCGCCAGCAGCTTGCTAGAACAGGGTGGGACGTCTGGCTACACCTTC
.,TRBJ1-1,TRBD1,TRBV18,CASSPEGTGGPNTEAFF,TGTGCCAGCTCACCAGAAGGTACAGGGGGCCCTAACACTGAAGCTTTCTTT
.,TRBJ2-5,.,TRBV5-4,CASSLGGAGEETQYF,TGTGCCAGCAGCTTGGGTGGGGCAGGGGAAGAGACCCAGTACTTC
.,TRBJ1-2,.,TRBV4-3,CASSQDRGNYGYTF,TGCGCCAGCAGCCAAGATCGGGGAAACTATGGCTACACCTTC
.,TRBJ1-2,TRBD1,TRBV2,CASSGSGQYGYTF,TGTGCCAGCAGCGGCTCGGGACAGTATGGCTACACCTTC
.,TRBJ2-5,.,TRBV28,CAITRTMVETQYF,TGTGCCATAACGCGGACAATGGTAGAGACCCAGTACTTC
.,TRBJ1-5,.,TRBV12-3/TRBV12-4,CASSQQGNQPQHF,TGTGCCAGCAGTCAACAGGGAAATCAGCCCCAGCATTTT
.,TRBJ2-1,.,TRBV9,CASSVMQGPYNEQFF,TGTGCCAGCAGCGTAATGCAGGGGCCCTACAATGAGCAGTTCTTC
.,TRBJ1-2,.,TRBV12-3/TRBV12-4,CASSSTGDYGYTF,TGTGCCAGCAGTTCTACAGGTGACTATGGCTACACCTTC